A selection of T cell receptor beta chains follows, all from one sample in a study of OX40 agonist ivuxolimab in advanced cancers. The protocol was immunoSEQ multiplex PCR, while the TCRdb copy is restricted to in-frame clones and leaves out a portion. The table includes about 88,000 clones, about 85% detected once. The sample consisted of CD4+ or CD8+ T cells sorted from blood, taken in a trial of the OX40 agonist ivuxolimab. These receptors came from an adult with an advanced solid tumor such as melanoma, head and neck, liver or kidney cancer. The CDR3 runs from the conserved cysteine through the conserved F or W. The order of the fields is D gene, V gene, J gene, clone size, CDR3 DNA, CDR3 protein. A D gene is named only where the DNA matches it firmly. Clone size is stated in some rows and not others, as once, few, many or a class when expanded.

D: TRBD1
V: TRBV28
J: TRBJ2-7
size: NA
DNA: TGTGCCAGCAGTGTAAGGGACAGGGTGTACGAGCAGTACTTC
CDR3: CASSVRDRVYEQYF

D: NA
V: TRBV19
J: TRBJ1-5
size: NA
DNA: TGTGCCAGTAGTATAGGACAGGCTGGCAATCAGCCCCAGCATTTT
CDR3: CASSIGQAGNQPQHF

D: NA
V: TRBV7-8
J: TRBJ2-1
size: NA
DNA: TGTGCCGGAAAAGAGGAGACAGACAATGAGCAGTTCTTC
CDR3: CAGKEETDNEQFF

D: NA
V: TRBV4-1
J: TRBJ2-7
size: NA
DNA: TGCGCCAGCAGCCAAGGGGGGAGGGAGCAGTACTTC
CDR3: CASSQGGREQYF

D: NA
V: TRBV27
J: TRBJ2-3
size: NA
DNA: TGTGCCAGCAGTTTATGGAGTGGCACAGATACGCAGTATTTT
CDR3: CASSLWSGTDTQYF

D: NA
V: TRBV19
J: TRBJ2-7
size: NA
DNA: TGTGCCAGTAGTTCCGGGACGGTCTCCTACGAGCAGTACTTC
CDR3: CASSSGTVSYEQYF

D: TRBD1
V: TRBV28
J: TRBJ2-5
size: NA
DNA: TGTGCCAGCAGTCCCGGGACAGCACAAGAGACCCAGTACTTC
CDR3: CASSPGTAQETQYF

D: NA
V: TRBV28
J: TRBJ2-7
size: NA
DNA: TGTGCCAGCAGTTTGTTGGTGACCTACGAGCAGTACTTC
CDR3: CASSLLVTYEQYF

D: NA
V: TRBV28
J: TRBJ2-7
size: few
DNA: TGTGCCAGCAGTTTACTGGCACCCGGGACAAGAAGATACGAGCAGTACTTC
CDR3: CASSLLAPGTRRYEQYF

D: NA
V: TRBV4-3
J: TRBJ1-5
size: once
DNA: TGCGCCAGCAGCCAATCCGCGGGGAGCAATCAGCCCCAGCATTTT
CDR3: CASSQSAGSNQPQHF

D: NA
V: TRBV7-6
J: TRBJ1-2
size: NA
DNA: TGTGCCAGCAGCTTGGGGACCGAGTATGGCTACACCTTC
CDR3: CASSLGTEYGYTF

D: NA
V: TRBV4-3
J: TRBJ2-2
size: NA
DNA: TGCGCCAGCAGCCAAGGGGGTAGGGGGGAGCTGTTTTTT
CDR3: CASSQGGRGELFF

D: NA
V: TRBV2
J: TRBJ1-1
size: NA
DNA: TGTGCCAGCAGGAGGGGCACCCACCTTCGAGGGAACACTGAAGCTTTCTTT
CDR3: CASRRGTHLRGNTEAFF

D: TRBD2
V: TRBV7-9
J: TRBJ2-7
size: NA
DNA: TGTGCCAGCAGCCCCGGCCAGCGGGAGGGCCGCGAGCAGTACTTC
CDR3: CASSPGQREGREQYF

D: NA
V: TRBV7-6
J: TRBJ2-7
size: NA
DNA: TGTGCCAGCAGCCCTCCGGGAGACTACGAGCAGTACTTC
CDR3: CASSPPGDYEQYF

D: NA
V: TRBV4-1
J: TRBJ1-6
size: NA
DNA: TGCGCCAGCAGCCTACAATGGACAAATTCACCCCTCCACTTT
CDR3: CASSLQWTNSPLHF